The rows below give T cell receptor beta chains drawn from one sample of a study of blood T cell repertoires in COVID-19. TCRdb's table, derived via immunoSEQ multiplex PCR, lists solely in-frame clones and lacks some. Of 60,000 or so clones detected, 75% to 90% appear once; the ten largest clones hold around 8.3%. The sequenced material came from peripheral blood. The receptor source for this set is a human donor with active COVID-19. The donor label of this sample is uncertain. Both conserved end residues are part of each CDR3. A D gene is named only where the DNA matches it firmly. Rows give clone size only sometimes, using once, few, many, or a class for an expanded clone.

TRBJ2-3,-,TRBV30,-,TGTGCCTGGGGGAGTAACACGCAGTATTTT,CAWGSNTQYF
TRBJ2-5,TRBD1,TRBV6-2/TRBV6-3,-,TGTGCCAGCAGTTATGCTAGGGGGTTGTCGGGACAGCAAGAGACCCAGTACTTC,CASSYARGLSGQQETQYF
TRBJ1-5,TRBD1,TRBV11-2,-,TGTGCCAGCAGCTTAGAGACAGGGGGGGGTCAGCCCCAGCATTTT,CASSLETGGGQPQHF
TRBJ2-7,TRBD1,TRBV7-9,-,TGTGCCAGCAGCGCAGGGGGCTACGAGCAGTACTTC,CASSAGGYEQYF
TRBJ2-7,TRBD2,TRBV28,-,TGTGCCAGCAGTTTAATTAGCGGGGCCTCACCCTACGAGCAGTACTTC,CASSLISGASPYEQYF
TRBJ2-2,-,TRBV29-1,-,TGCAGCGTTGGGGGCAGGGTGTCCACCGGGGAGCTGTTTTTT,CSVGGRVSTGELFF
TRBJ2-7,TRBD2,TRBV5-1,-,TGCGCCAGCAGCTTGGCCGGACTAGCGGGATACGAGCAGTACTTC,CASSLAGLAGYEQYF
TRBJ2-1,-,TRBV11-2,-,TGTGCCAGCAGCCTGTTGGGAGGTGAGCAGTTCTTC,CASSLLGGEQFF
TRBJ2-3,TRBD2,TRBV28,-,TGTGCCAGCACTGGGACTAGCGGCGGATTCACAGATACGCAGTATTTT,CASTGTSGGFTDTQYF
TRBJ1-5,TRBD1,TRBV6-5,once,TGTGCCAGCAGTTACGACAGGGCGGTGCAGCCCCAGCATTTT,CASSYDRAVQPQHF
TRBJ1-1,-,TRBV12-5,once,TGTGCTAGTGGTCACTCAGGTGAAGCTTTCTTT,CASGHSGEAFF
TRBJ2-1,TRBD2,TRBV27,-,TGTGCCAGCAGGAAAACTAGCGGGAGTTCCGATGAGCAGTTCTTC,CASRKTSGSSDEQFF
TRBJ2-2,-,TRBV7-9,-,TGTGCCAGCAACGGGGGTTCTACCTTGACCGGGGAGCTGTTTTTT,CASNGGSTLTGELFF
TRBJ2-1,-,TRBV7-3,once,TGTGCCAGCAGCCGACGGAGAGTTCACAATGAGCAGTTCTTC,CASSRRRVHNEQFF
TRBJ2-5,TRBD2,TRBV5-4,-,TGTGCCAGCAGCCCTGGGACTAGCGGGAGGTTGGGGCAAGAGACCCAGTACTTC,CASSPGTSGRLGQETQYF
TRBJ2-3,-,TRBV6-5,-,TGTGCCAGCGGTCAGGGACACGCAGATACGCAGTATTTT,CASGQGHADTQYF
TRBJ2-5,TRBD1,TRBV24-1,once,TGTGCCACCAGTGGAGGGGGCCCGAAGACCCAGTACTTC,CATSGGGPKTQYF
TRBJ2-5,TRBD2,TRBV3-1/TRBV3-2,-,TGTGCCAGCAGCCAACTGGGGACGGGGGGGCCAAAAGAGACCCAGTACTTC,CASSQLGTGGPKETQYF
TRBJ1-2,-,TRBV5-4,once,TGTGCCAGCAGCTTGGTTCTAGGCCGAACCAACTATGGCTACACCTTC,CASSLVLGRTNYGYTF
TRBJ1-1,-,TRBV5-1,few,TGCGCCAGCAGCTTGAGGCAGGCTAACACTGAAGCTTTCTTT,CASSLRQANTEAFF
TRBJ1-2,TRBD1,TRBV5-4,-,TGTGCCAGCAGCGAGGGGACAGGGATCTTCTCTGCTGGCTACACCTTC,CASSEGTGIFSAGYTF
TRBJ2-2,-,TRBV25-1,-,TGTGCCAGCAGTACGGCGGCGGGAAACACCGGGGAGCTGTTTTTT,CASSTAAGNTGELFF
TRBJ2-7,TRBD1,TRBV7-2,-,TGTGCCAGCAGCTCCCGGGACAGGAACGAGCAGTACTTC,CASSSRDRNEQYF
TRBJ1-2,TRBD1,TRBV2,once,TGTGCCAGCGCTCAGCAGGGACAGTTTTATGGCTACACCTTC,CASAQQGQFYGYTF
TRBJ2-1,TRBD2,TRBV5-1,-,TGCGCCAGCAGCTCTAGCGGGGCCTCCTACAATGAGCAGTTCTTC,CASSSSGASYNEQFF
TRBJ1-2,-,TRBV5-1,-,TGCGCCAGCAGCTTGGCCGCGGGGGCCCTTAACTATGGCTACACCTTC,CASSLAAGALNYGYTF
TRBJ2-1,TRBD2,TRBV28,-,TGTGCCAGCAGTTCGGCGGGACTAGCGGGAACGTTCTCCTACAATGAGCAGTTCTTC,CASSSAGLAGTFSYNEQFF
TRBJ2-3,TRBD2,TRBV9,once,TGTGCCAGCAGCGGGCCGGGGGGAGGCACAGATACGCAGTATTTT,CASSGPGGGTDTQYF
TRBJ1-2,-,TRBV5-1,-,TGCGCCAGCAACCCTGGGGGGTCCTATGGCTACACCTTC,CASNPGGSYGYTF
TRBJ2-7,TRBD2,TRBV11-2,once,TGTGCCAGCAGGCCGGGACTAGCGGAATCCTACGAGCAGTACTTC,CASRPGLAESYEQYF
TRBJ2-7,TRBD1,TRBV28,-,TGTGCCAGCAGATCTATCCCGGGACAGGATAGCTCCTACGAGCAGTACTTC,CASRSIPGQDSSYEQYF
TRBJ1-5,-,TRBV4-3,-,TGCGCCAGCAGCCAAGGGGCAGGGATCTATCAGCCCCAGCATTTT,CASSQGAGIYQPQHF